The T cell receptor beta chain under discussion was sequenced for a study of T cell changes during pregnancy in multiple sclerosis. Germline CDR1 SGDLS, CDR2 YYNGEE. J lost 4 bases, V lost 2 bases, and 6 bases had no gene match. This CDR3 has 15 residues. Generated by immunoSEQ multiplex PCR, the TCRdb table keeps only in-frame clones and is missing some. The sample holds more than 20,000 clones, 80% to 95% seen once. The V and J genes are TRBV9 and TRBJ2-7; 10 bases agree with TRBD2. This sequence was found in a female donor with multiple sclerosis, enrolled in a pregnancy study. Specimen: CD8+ T cells from peripheral blood mononuclear cells, collected in the third trimester of pregnancy. This CDR3 is CASSVASGRSYEQYF. The CDR3 DNA follows: TGTGCCAGCAGCGTGGCTAGCGGGAGAAGTTACGAGCAGTACTTC.